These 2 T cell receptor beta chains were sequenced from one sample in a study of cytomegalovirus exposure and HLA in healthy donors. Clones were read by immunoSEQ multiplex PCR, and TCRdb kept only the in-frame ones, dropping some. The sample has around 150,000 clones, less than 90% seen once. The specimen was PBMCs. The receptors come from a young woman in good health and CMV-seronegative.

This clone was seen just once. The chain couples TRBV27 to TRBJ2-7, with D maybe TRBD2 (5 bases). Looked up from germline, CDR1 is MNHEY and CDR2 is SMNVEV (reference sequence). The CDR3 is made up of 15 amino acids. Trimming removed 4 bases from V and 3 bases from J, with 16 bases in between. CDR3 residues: CASSSSSEEGYEQYF. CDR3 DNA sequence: TGTGCCAGCAGTTCCTCGAGCGAAGAGGGCTACGAGCAGTACTTC.

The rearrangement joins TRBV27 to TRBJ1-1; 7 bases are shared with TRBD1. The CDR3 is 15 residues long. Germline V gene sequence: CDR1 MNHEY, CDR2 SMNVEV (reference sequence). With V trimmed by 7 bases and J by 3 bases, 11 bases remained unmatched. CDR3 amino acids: CASKIQGTLYTEAFF. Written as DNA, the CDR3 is TGTGCCAGCAAAATACAGGGGACACTCTACACTGAAGCTTTCTTT.